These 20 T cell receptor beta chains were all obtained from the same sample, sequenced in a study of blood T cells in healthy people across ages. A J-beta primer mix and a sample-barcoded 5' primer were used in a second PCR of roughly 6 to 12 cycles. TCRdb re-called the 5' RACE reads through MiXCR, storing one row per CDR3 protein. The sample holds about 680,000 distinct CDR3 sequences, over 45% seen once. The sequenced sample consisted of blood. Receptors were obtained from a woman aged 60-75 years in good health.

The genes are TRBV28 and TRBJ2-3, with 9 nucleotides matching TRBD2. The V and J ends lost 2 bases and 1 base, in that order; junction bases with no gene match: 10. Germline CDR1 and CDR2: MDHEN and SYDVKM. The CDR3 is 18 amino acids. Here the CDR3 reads CASSLVGETSGGTDTQYF. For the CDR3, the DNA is TGTGCCAGCAGTTTAGTAGGGGAGACTAGCGGCGGCACAGATACGCAGTATTTT.

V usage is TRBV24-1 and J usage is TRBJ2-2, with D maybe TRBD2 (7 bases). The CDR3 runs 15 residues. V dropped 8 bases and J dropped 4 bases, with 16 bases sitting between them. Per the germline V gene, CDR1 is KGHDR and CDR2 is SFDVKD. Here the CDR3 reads CATNGGASATGELFF. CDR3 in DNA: TGTGCCACCAATGGGGGGGCGAGCGCCACCGGGGAGCTGTTTTTT.

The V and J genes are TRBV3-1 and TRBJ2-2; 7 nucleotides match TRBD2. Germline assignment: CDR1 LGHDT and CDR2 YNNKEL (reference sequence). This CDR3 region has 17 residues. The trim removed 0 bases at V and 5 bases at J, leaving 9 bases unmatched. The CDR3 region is CASSQDEREGLTGELFF. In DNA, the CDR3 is TGTGCCAGCAGCCAAGATGAGAGGGAGGGCCTGACCGGGGAGCTGTTTTTT.

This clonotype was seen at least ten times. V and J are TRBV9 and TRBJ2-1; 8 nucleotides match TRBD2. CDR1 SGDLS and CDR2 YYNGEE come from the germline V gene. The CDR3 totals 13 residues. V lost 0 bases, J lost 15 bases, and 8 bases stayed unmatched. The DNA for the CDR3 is TGTGCCAGCAGCGTAGAACCGGGAGGGAGGGGGTTCTTC. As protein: CASSVEPGGRGFF.

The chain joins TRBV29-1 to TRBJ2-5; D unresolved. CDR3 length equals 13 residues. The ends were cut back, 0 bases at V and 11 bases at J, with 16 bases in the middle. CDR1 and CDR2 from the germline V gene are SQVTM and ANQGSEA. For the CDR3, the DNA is TGCAGCGTTGAAGACGGGCTGATGAATGAGCAGTACTTC. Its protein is CSVEDGLMNEQYF.

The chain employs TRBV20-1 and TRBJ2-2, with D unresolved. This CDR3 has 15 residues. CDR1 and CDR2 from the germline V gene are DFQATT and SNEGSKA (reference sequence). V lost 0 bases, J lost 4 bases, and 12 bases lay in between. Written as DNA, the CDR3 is TGCAGTGCTAGAGATCGGGTGGTATCCACCGGGGAGCTGTTTTTT. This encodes CSARDRVVSTGELFF.

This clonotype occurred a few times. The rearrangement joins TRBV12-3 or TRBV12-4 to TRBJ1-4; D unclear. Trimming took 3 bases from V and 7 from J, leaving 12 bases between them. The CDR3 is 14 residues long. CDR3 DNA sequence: TGTGCCAGCAGTTTTTGGCCATATGGTGAAAAACTGTTTTTT. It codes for CASSFWPYGEKLFF.

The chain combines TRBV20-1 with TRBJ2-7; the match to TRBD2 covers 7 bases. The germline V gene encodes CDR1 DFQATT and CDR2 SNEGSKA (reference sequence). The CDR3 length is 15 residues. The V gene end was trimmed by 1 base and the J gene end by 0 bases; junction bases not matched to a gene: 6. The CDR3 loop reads CSARVLAGDSYEQYF. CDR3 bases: TGCAGTGCTAGAGTTTTGGCGGGGGACTCCTACGAGCAGTACTTC.

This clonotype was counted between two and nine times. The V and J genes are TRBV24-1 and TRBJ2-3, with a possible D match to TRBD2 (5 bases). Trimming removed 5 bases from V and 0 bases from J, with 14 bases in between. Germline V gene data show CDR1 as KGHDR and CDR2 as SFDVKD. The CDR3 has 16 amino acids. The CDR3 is CATSGGHAGSTDTQYF. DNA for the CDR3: TGTGCCACCAGTGGCGGCCACGCGGGTAGCACAGATACGCAGTATTTT.

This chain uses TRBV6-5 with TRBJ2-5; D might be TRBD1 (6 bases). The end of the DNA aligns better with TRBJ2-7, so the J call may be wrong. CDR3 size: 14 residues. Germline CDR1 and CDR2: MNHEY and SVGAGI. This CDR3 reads CASSYSTGTDEQYF. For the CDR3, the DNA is TGTGCCAGCAGTTACTCGACAGGTACCGACGAGCAGTACTTC.

CDR3 protein: CASSFGAGGYNEQYF. The CDR3 DNA reads TGTGCCAGCAGCTTCGGCGCGGGAGGTTACAATGAGCAGTACTTC. The V and J genes are TRBV7-3 and TRBJ2-1; TRBD2 matches at 8 bases. TRBJ2-7 explains the end of the DNA better; the J call may be wrong. The CDR3 is made up of 15 amino acids. CDR1 SGHTA and CDR2 FQGTGA come from the germline V gene.

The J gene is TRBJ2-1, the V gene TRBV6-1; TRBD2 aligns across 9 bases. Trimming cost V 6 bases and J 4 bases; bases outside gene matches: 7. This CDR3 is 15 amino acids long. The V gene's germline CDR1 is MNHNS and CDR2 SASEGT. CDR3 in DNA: TGTGCCAGCAGACTAGCGGGTGCACTATACAATGAGCAGTTCTTC. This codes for CASRLAGALYNEQFF.

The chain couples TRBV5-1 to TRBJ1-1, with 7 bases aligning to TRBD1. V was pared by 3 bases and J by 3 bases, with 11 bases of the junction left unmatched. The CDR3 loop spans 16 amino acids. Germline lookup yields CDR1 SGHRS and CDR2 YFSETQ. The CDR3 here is CASSSLGGGLDTEAFF. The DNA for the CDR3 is TGCGCCAGCAGCTCCCTGGGAGGGGGCCTGGACACTGAAGCTTTCTTT.

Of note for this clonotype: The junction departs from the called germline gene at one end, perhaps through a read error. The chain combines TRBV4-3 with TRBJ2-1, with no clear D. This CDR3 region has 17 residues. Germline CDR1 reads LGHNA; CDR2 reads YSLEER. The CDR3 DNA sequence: TGCGTCAGCAGCCAAGAGCTGGGCTGTAGCCCCTACAATGAGCAGTTCTTC. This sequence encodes CVSSQELGCSPYNEQFF.

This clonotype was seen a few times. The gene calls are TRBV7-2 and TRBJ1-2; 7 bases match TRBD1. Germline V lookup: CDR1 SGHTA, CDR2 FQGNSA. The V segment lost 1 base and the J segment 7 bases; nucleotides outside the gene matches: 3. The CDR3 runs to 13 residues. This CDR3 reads CASSLGQGRGYTF. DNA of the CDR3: TGTGCCAGCAGCTTAGGACAGGGCCGTGGCTACACCTTC.

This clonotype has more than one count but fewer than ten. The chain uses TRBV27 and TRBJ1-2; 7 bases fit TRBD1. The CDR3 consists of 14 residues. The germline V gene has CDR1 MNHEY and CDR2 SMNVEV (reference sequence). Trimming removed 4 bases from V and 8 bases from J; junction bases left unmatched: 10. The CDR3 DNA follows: TGTGCCAGCAGTTCGACAGGGCCCTCCGGGGGCTACACCTTC. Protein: CASSSTGPSGGYTF.

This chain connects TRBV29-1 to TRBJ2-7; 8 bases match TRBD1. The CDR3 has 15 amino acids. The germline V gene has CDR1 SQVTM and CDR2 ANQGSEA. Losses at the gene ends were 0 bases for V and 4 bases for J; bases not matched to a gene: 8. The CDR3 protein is CSVEDRRTGIYEQYF. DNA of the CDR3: TGCAGCGTTGAAGATAGGAGGACAGGGATATACGAGCAGTACTTC.

The CDR3 region is CASGRQPGANYGYTF. CDR3 DNA: TGTGCCAGCGGTCGTCAGCCAGGAGCTAACTATGGCTACACCTTC. The rearrangement links TRBV6-5 to TRBJ1-2; D call uncertain. CDR1 and CDR2 (germline): MNHEY, SVGAGI. The CDR3 sequence is 15 residues long. With 8 bases removed from V and 0 bases from J, the gap between germline ends came to 16 bases.

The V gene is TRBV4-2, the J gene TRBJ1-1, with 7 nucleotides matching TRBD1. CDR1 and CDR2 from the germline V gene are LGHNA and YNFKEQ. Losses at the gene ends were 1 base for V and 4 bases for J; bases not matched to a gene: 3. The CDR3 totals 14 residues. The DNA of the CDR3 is TGTGCCAGCAGCCAAGCCACAGGGGTCACTGAAGCTTTCTTT. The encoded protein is CASSQATGVTEAFF.

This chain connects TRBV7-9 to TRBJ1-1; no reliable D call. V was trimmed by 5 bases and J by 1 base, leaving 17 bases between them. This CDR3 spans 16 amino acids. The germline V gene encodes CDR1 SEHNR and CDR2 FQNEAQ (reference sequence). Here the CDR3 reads CASSLSLSGSNTEAFF. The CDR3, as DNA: TGTGCCAGCAGCCTCAGCTTATCCGGGTCGAACACTGAAGCTTTCTTT.